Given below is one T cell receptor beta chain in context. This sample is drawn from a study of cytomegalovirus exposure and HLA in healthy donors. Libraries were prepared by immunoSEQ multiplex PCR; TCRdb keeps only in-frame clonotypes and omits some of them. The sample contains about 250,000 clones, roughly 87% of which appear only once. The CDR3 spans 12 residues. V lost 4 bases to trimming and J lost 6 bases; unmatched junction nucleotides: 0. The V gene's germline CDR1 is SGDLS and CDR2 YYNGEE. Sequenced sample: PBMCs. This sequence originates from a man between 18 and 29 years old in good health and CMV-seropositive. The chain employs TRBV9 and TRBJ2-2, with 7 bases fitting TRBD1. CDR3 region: CASSQGAGELFF. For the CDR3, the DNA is TGTGCCAGCAGCCAGGGGGCCGGGGAGCTGTTTTTT.